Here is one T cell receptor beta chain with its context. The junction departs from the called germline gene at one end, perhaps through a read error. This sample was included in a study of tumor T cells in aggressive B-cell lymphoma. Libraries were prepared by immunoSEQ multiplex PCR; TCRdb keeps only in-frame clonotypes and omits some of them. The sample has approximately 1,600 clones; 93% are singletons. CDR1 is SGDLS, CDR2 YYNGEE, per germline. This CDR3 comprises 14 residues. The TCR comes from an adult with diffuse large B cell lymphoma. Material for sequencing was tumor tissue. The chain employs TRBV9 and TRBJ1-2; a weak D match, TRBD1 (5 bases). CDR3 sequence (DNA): TGTGCCAGCAGCCAGGCACTTTGGGGCTATAGCTACACCTTC. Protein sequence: CASSQALWGYSYTF.